These 32 T cell receptor beta chains came from one sample sequenced in a study of post-analysis software for immune sequencing data. The TCR beta cDNA libraries contained unique molecular identifiers. TCRdb used MiXCR to reprocess the PCR reads, holding one entry per CDR3 protein. The table has over 700,000 distinct CDR3 sequences, just under 30% seen once. The antigens for these receptors are not known. General study results and limits: Relative to controls, patients had a few TRBV segments at higher frequency, with TRBV5-6, TRBV5-1 and TRBV20-1 among these.

The sequencing input was blood. These receptors were collected from a girl under 18 with multiple sclerosis.

This clonotype appeared a few times. This sequence joins TRBV12-3 or TRBV12-4 and TRBJ2-1; D remains ambiguous. This CDR3 contains 11 residues. The V end lost 6 bases, the J end lost 8 bases, and 8 bases lay between the germline ends. The chain's CDR3 is CASSPSHEQFF. For the CDR3, the DNA is TGTGCCAGCAGCCCTTCCCATGAGCAGTTCTTC.

The sample holds many counts of this clonotype. The chain is built from TRBV9 and TRBJ2-1; 7 bases line up with TRBD1. This CDR3 region has 15 residues. Germline V gives CDR1 SGDLS, CDR2 YYNGEE. V lost 4 bases, J lost 6 bases, and 10 bases stayed unmatched. The CDR3 sequence is CASSLMGQGVNEQFF. CDR3 coding DNA: TGTGCCAGCAGCCTAATGGGGCAGGGGGTCAATGAGCAGTTCTTC.

This clonotype has just one count. The junction differs from germline at one of its ends, possibly a read error. This sequence joins TRBV12-3 or TRBV12-4 and TRBJ2-1; 9 bases are a match to TRBD2. The CDR3 runs to 15 residues. In nucleotides, the CDR3 is TGTGCCTGCAGTTTCTCTAGCGGGGTTTACAATGAGCGGTTCTTC. Encoded protein: CACSFSSGVYNERFF.

This clonotype was detected only a few times. V gene TRBV4-1 combines with J gene TRBJ2-2; 9 bases map to TRBD2. Trimming took 3 bases from V and 4 from J; bases not matched to a gene: 6. This CDR3 region has 16 residues. CDR1 is MGHRA, CDR2 YSYEKL, per germline. The CDR3 loop is CASSHAGLAGTGELFF. The CDR3, as DNA: TGCGCCAGCAGCCACGCGGGACTAGCCGGCACCGGGGAGCTGTTTTTT.

The chain employs TRBV29-1 and TRBJ1-5; D is undetermined. This CDR3 has 11 residues. The germline CDR1 and CDR2 sequences are SQVTM and ANQGSEA. Between the trimmed V and J ends, which lost 4 bases and 11 bases, there was a span of 12 bases. As DNA, the CDR3 is TGCAGCGTTGCCGGCGGAGGTTCCCAGCATTTT. This codes for CSVAGGGSQHF.

The rearrangement joins TRBV7-9 to TRBJ1-1, with 10 positions matching TRBD1. CDR1 is SEHNR and CDR2 is FQNEAQ in the germline V gene (reference sequence). CDR3 length equals 17 residues. V was pared by 5 bases and J by 0 bases, with 9 bases of the junction left unmatched. This CDR3 is CASSPGQGIGLNTEAFF. The CDR3 DNA reads as TGTGCCAGCAGCCCGGGACAGGGGATTGGACTGAACACTGAAGCTTTCTTT.

This clonotype was recorded at least ten times. V gene TRBV5-1 combines with J gene TRBJ2-7; tentatively, D is TRBD2 (6 bases). The ends were cut back, 0 bases at V and 6 bases at J, with 16 bases in the middle. Germline CDR1 SGHRS, CDR2 YFSETQ. This CDR3 contains 15 residues. The CDR3 region has the DNA TGCGCCAGCAGCTTGGCCGGGACTTCCTCGGGCGAGCAGTACTTC. It codes for CASSLAGTSSGEQYF.

This clonotype is a singleton in its sample. The gene calls are TRBV28 and TRBJ1-5; D gene uncertain. Germline loops: CDR1 MDHEN, CDR2 SYDVKM. The CDR3 contains 18 residues. V lost 7 bases to trimming and J lost 0 bases, with 22 bases between them. This chain's CDR3 is CASTKTRPSGDSNQPQHF. The CDR3 DNA is TGTGCCAGCACCAAAACTCGTCCAAGTGGGGATAGCAATCAGCCCCAGCATTTT.

This clonotype was counted ten times or more. The genes are TRBV29-1 and TRBJ2-7; 9 positions agree with TRBD2. The junction had 0 bases not matched to a gene; V was cut back by 5 bases and J by 4 bases. The CDR3 has 11 residues. Germline CDR1 reads SQVTM; CDR2 reads ANQGSEA. CDR3 coding DNA: TGCAGCGTTACTAGCGGGTACGAGCAGTACTTC. Its translation is CSVTSGYEQYF.

This clonotype was detected ten times or more. V and J are TRBV4-3 and TRBJ2-7, with 8 bases lining up with TRBD1. The trim removed 0 bases at V and 5 bases at J, leaving 9 bases unmatched. This CDR3 region has 16 residues. From germline, CDR1 is LGHNA and CDR2 YSLEER. CDR3 nucleotide sequence: TGCGCCAGCAGCCAAGATACAGGACAGGGACGGAACGAGCAGTACTTC. Encoded protein: CASSQDTGQGRNEQYF.

Points on this clonotype: A junction end diverges from the germline sequence, so it may reflect a read error. The chain couples TRBV12-3 or TRBV12-4 to TRBJ2-3; D possibly corresponds to TRBD2 (5 bases). The CDR3 runs to 14 residues. Here the CDR3 reads CASSPRRNTDTEYF. The CDR3 nucleotides read TGTGCCAGCAGCCCCCGGAGGAACACAGATACGGAGTATTTT.

The CDR3 sequence: CASSFWGGDEQFF. The DNA for the CDR3 is TGTGCCAGCAGCTTTTGGGGGGGGGATGAGCAGTTCTTC. V and J are TRBV7-2 and TRBJ2-1; 7 positions agree with TRBD2. Germline CDR1 SGHTA, CDR2 FQGNSA. J lost 8 bases, V lost 3 bases, and 4 bases had no gene match. The CDR3 is 13 amino acids.

The gene calls are TRBV27 and TRBJ1-1, with no clear D. Germline values: CDR1 MNHEY, CDR2 SMNVEV (reference sequence). The CDR3 runs 14 residues. Trimming shortened V by 5 bases and J by 5 bases, and 15 bases separated the two germline ends. The CDR3 spells CASSRGWEGTEAFF. CDR3 coding DNA: TGTGCCAGCAGTCGGGGATGGGAGGGAACTGAAGCTTTCTTT.

This sequence joins TRBV20-1 and TRBJ2-1, with 8 bases fitting TRBD2. The J segment lost 5 bases and the V segment lost 2 bases, leaving 5 bases of the junction unmatched. The CDR3 sequence is 14 residues long. Per germline, CDR1 DFQATT and CDR2 SNEGSKA (reference sequence). The CDR3 protein is CSARRRGDHNEQFF. The CDR3 region has the DNA TGCAGTGCTAGAAGGCGGGGGGACCACAATGAGCAGTTCTTC.

A few counts support this clonotype. The chain has TRBV3-1 and TRBJ2-7; D might be TRBD1 (6 bases). Germline V CDR1 and CDR2: LGHDT, YNNKEL (reference sequence). This CDR3 spans 13 amino acids. Trimming cost V 5 bases and J 2 bases, with 10 bases left between them. Here the CDR3 reads CASSVGQPYEQYF. CDR3 bases: TGTGCCAGCAGCGTAGGACAGCCCTACGAGCAGTACTTC.

The sample holds a few counts of this clonotype. This CDR3 reads CSARIGGGAGNEQYF. CDR3 DNA sequence: TGCAGTGCTAGGATCGGGGGCGGAGCGGGCAATGAGCAGTACTTC. V is TRBV20-1 and J is TRBJ2-1, with D perhaps TRBD1 or TRBD2 (6 bases each). The end of the DNA aligns better with TRBJ2-7, so the J call may be wrong. Germline CDR1 reads DFQATT; CDR2 reads SNEGSKA (reference sequence). The CDR3 totals 15 residues.

The chain is built from TRBV10-3 and TRBJ2-5; 7 bases align to TRBD2. The CDR3 consists of 17 residues. V lost 2 bases, J lost 7 bases, and 16 bases stayed unmatched. CDR1 and CDR2 (germline): ENHRY, SYGVKD. CDR3 nucleotide sequence: TGTGCCATCAGTGAGGGAGGACGCGGGAGTTCTGGCGGGACCCAGTACTTC. This translates into CAISEGGRGSSGGTQYF.

V is TRBV4-3 and J is TRBJ2-1; 7 nucleotides align to TRBD2. Germline-derived CDR1 and CDR2 are LGHNA and YSLEER. This CDR3 is 16 amino acids long. V lost 0 bases and J lost 2; bases outside the gene matches: 4. The CDR3 DNA sequence: TGCGCCAGCAGCCAAGATTGGGGGGGAGCCTACAATGAGCAGTTCTTC. Protein sequence: CASSQDWGGAYNEQFF.

This clonotype was seen a handful of times. This chain uses TRBV18 with TRBJ2-4; the D is unclear. Germline V gives CDR1 KGHSH, CDR2 LQKENI. This CDR3 is built from 14 residues. V lost 3 bases, J lost 13 bases, and 19 bases lay in between. CDR3 coding DNA: TGTGCCAGCTCACCTGGTACGGCGGCCTCAGAGCAGTACTTC. Translating it yields CASSPGTAASEQYF.

Here the CDR3 DNA reads TGTGCCAGCCGCCCCGGGGGGGGCAACCACAATGAGCAGTTCTTC. Translating gives CASRPGGGNHNEQFF. This sequence joins TRBV28 and TRBJ2-1; TRBD2 matches at 8 bases. V shed 8 bases and J 5 bases; nucleotides not matched to a gene: 11. The CDR3 totals 15 residues. Germline V gene lookup returns CDR1 MDHEN and CDR2 SYDVKM.

This clonotype was recorded a few times. The DNA for the CDR3 is TGCGCCAGCAGCTTTGAAAAAACTCGTAGCGATGAGCAGTTCTTC. It is translated as CASSFEKTRSDEQFF. This chain uses TRBV5-1 with TRBJ2-1; D is perhaps TRBD2 (5 bases). The V and J ends lost 2 bases and 8 bases respectively, with 17 bases between them. The CDR3 sequence is 15 residues long. Germline-derived CDR1 and CDR2 are SGHRS and YFSETQ. Supplemented by reference TRBV5-1 and TRBJ2-1, the full variable domain reads KAGVTQTPRYLIKTRGQQVTLSCSPISGHRSVSWYQQTPGQGLQFLFEYFSETQRNKGNFPGRFSGRQFSNSRSEMNVSTLELGDSALYLCASSFEKTRSDEQFFGPGTRLTVL.

Comments on this clonotype: Likely a read error: the CDR3 ends without its conserved phenylalanine or tryptophan. CDR3 in amino acids: CSVATLASGTGELFC. The CDR3 nucleotides are TGCAGCGTAGCCACGCTGGCTAGCGGCACCGGGGAGCTGTTTTGT. The chain couples TRBV29-1 to TRBJ2-2; the match to TRBD2 covers 7 bases. The CDR3 extends over 15 amino acids. With V trimmed by 6 bases and J by 4 bases, 11 bases remained unmatched. Germline loops: CDR1 SQVTM, CDR2 ANQGSEA.

This clonotype was observed a handful of times. This chain connects TRBV7-2 to TRBJ2-7; 11 bases map to TRBD2. Per the germline V gene, CDR1 is SGHTA and CDR2 is FQGNSA. The V and J ends lost 5 bases and 2 bases, in that order; junction bases with no gene match: 14. This CDR3 spans 18 amino acids. CDR3 DNA: TGTGCCAGCAGCCGTCCGCCTCAGGGGACTAGCGGCCCCTACGAGCAGTACTTC. Translation: CASSRPPQGTSGPYEQYF.

The rearrangement joins TRBV29-1 to TRBJ2-1; 10 positions agree with TRBD2. With V trimmed by 6 bases and J by 0 bases, 2 bases remained unmatched. CDR1 is SQVTM and CDR2 is ANQGSEA in the germline V gene. The CDR3 consists of 14 residues. For the CDR3, the DNA is TGCAGCGTCGAGCGGGGGGGCTCCTACAATGAGCAGTTCTTC. Its protein is CSVERGGSYNEQFF.

This chain uses TRBV4-3 with TRBJ2-7, with TRBD1 identical over 9 bases. There are 16 residues in the CDR3. J gave up 4 bases and V 1 base, and 8 bases lay outside the gene matches. Looked up from germline, CDR1 is LGHNA and CDR2 is YSLEER. The CDR3 DNA follows: TGCGCCAGCAGCCAAGTTTGGGGACAGGGATTATACGAGCAGTACTTC. Its translation is CASSQVWGQGLYEQYF.

This clonotype has a handful of counts. The rearrangement links TRBV27 to TRBJ1-5; D call uncertain. The CDR3 length is 13 residues. Trimming took off 5 bases at V and 4 bases at J, with 9 bases between the two ends. Germline CDR1 and CDR2: MNHEY and SMNVEV (reference sequence). This chain's CDR3 is CASSEGYNQPQHF. CDR3 nucleotide sequence: TGTGCCAGCAGTGAGGGCTATAATCAGCCCCAGCATTTT.

The rearrangement joins TRBV9 to TRBJ2-7; 7 positions agree with TRBD2. The germline CDR1 and CDR2 sequences are SGDLS and YYNGEE. The junction had 10 bases not matched to a gene; V was cut back by 0 bases and J by 7 bases. CDR3 size: 15 residues. CDR3 coding DNA: TGTGCCAGCAGCGTAGCGAGTAGCGGGTGGGAAGAGCAGTACTTC. It specifies CASSVASSGWEEQYF.

The CDR3 sequence is CATRAQLGGTGELFF. CDR3 DNA: TGTGCCACCAGGGCCCAACTCGGGGGCACCGGGGAGCTGTTTTTT. The chain is built from TRBV15 and TRBJ2-2, with D possibly being TRBD2 (6 bases). The V gene's germline CDR1 is LNHNV and CDR2 YYDKDF (reference sequence). CDR3 length: 15 residues. V lost 6 bases and J 4 bases, leaving 15 bases between the germline ends.

This clonotype has only a few counts. This chain links TRBV20-1 with TRBJ2-3; D is unclear. This CDR3 has 13 amino acids. The germline gives CDR1 DFQATT, CDR2 SNEGSKA (reference sequence). V dropped 1 base and J dropped 0 bases, with 5 bases sitting between them. The CDR3 region has the DNA TGCAGTGCTAGAGGATCGAGCACAGATACGCAGTATTTT. Translating it yields CSARGSSTDTQYF.

This clonotype came up a few times. This chain joins TRBV20-1 and TRBJ2-1, with 9 bases identical to TRBD2. Germline loops: CDR1 DFQATT, CDR2 SNEGSKA (reference sequence). The CDR3 consists of 17 residues. With 0 bases clipped from V and 0 bases from J, the junction kept 6 bases outside the gene matches. CDR3 region: CSARDRVAGVSYNEQFF. CDR3 sequence (DNA): TGCAGTGCTAGAGATCGAGTAGCGGGAGTCTCCTACAATGAGCAGTTCTTC.

This clonotype has a handful of counts. The chain joins TRBV4-3 to TRBJ2-7, with a tentative D call TRBD2 (6 bases). V lost 3 bases, J lost 1 base, and 13 bases lay in between. The CDR3 extends over 15 amino acids. CDR1 is LGHNA, CDR2 YSLEER, per germline. The CDR3 coding sequence is TGCGCCAGCAGCCAGGAGGGAGTCCCGTCCTACGAGCAGTACTTC. Translated: CASSQEGVPSYEQYF.

This chain joins TRBV4-3 and TRBJ1-2; tentative D call: TRBD1 (6 bases). The germline gives CDR1 LGHNA, CDR2 YSLEER. V was shortened by 0 bases and J by 4 bases, with 15 bases between the two germline ends. The CDR3 spans 16 residues. The CDR3 is CASSQDPGGGSYGYTF. CDR3 nucleotides: TGCGCCAGCAGCCAAGATCCCGGAGGGGGGTCCTATGGCTACACCTTC.